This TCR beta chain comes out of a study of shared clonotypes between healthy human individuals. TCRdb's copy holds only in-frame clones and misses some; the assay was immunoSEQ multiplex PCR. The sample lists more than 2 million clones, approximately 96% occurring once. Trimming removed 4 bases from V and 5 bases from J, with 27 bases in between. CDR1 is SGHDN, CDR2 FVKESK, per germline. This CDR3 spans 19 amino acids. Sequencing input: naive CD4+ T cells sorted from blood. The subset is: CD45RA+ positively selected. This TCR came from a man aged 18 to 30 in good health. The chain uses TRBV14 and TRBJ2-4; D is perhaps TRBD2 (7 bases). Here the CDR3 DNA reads TGTGCCAGCAGCCGAGACGGGGGGCGCAACCGTAAACTAGAAAACATTCAGTACTTC. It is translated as CASSRDGGRNRKLENIQYF.